Reported below is one T cell receptor (beta chain). Methods used by the authors: Reference gene primer amplification in the assay estimated nucleated cell counts. Profiled with immunoSEQ multiplex PCR; TCRdb holds only in-frame clones, not every one. D and trimming were read from the DNA, whereas the V and J calls and clone size are those reported in that table. The data hold roughly 500,000 clones, with 70% to 90% observed a single time. The data belong to a study of blood T cell repertoires in COVID-19. Whole-study context: Sites across the United States, Italy and Spain contributed samples from acute and convalescent COVID-19.

Participants' reported clinical history set cohort assignment. Donors in Cohort 3 who had recovered were those with two negative PCRs, healthcare professional clearance, or resolution of their symptoms. This receptor was taken from a middle-aged woman who had recovered from COVID-19. Specimen: PBMCs or T cells enriched from blood (not recorded which).

The DNA for the CDR3 is TGCGCCAGCAGCCTCACAGGGGGGACTAATGAAAAACTGTTTTTT. This translates into CASSLTGGTNEKLFF. The chain employs TRBV5-1 and TRBJ1-4, with TRBD1 matching 8 bases. The V and J ends lost 4 bases and 2 bases, in that order; junction bases with no gene match: 4. The CDR3 has 15 residues. Germline assignment: CDR1 SGHRS and CDR2 YFSETQ.